One sample yielded the 3 T cell receptor beta chains listed below, sequenced in a study of T cell changes during pregnancy in multiple sclerosis. Here immunoSEQ multiplex PCR was the method, and the copy in TCRdb shows in-frame clones only, minus some. Altogether some 74,000 clones are present, 92% being singletons, with the ten largest covering about 2.2%. The sequenced sample was peripheral blood, obtained before pregnancy. The source of these receptors is a female donor with multiple sclerosis, enrolled in a pregnancy study.

V usage is TRBV6-6 and J usage is TRBJ2-5; no clear D. Per the germline V gene, CDR1 is MNHNY and CDR2 is SVGAGI (reference sequence). V shed 6 bases and J shed 2 bases, with 13 bases lying between them. The CDR3 consists of 14 residues. The CDR3 DNA reads TGTGCCAGCAGCCGCTTTGCAGGACAAGAGACCCAGTACTTC. Residues: CASSRFAGQETQYF.

The V and J genes are TRBV28 and TRBJ1-3, with no clear D. The CDR3 loop spans 11 amino acids. The V end lost 11 bases, the J end lost 0 bases, and 5 bases lay between the germline ends. The germline V gene has CDR1 MDHEN and CDR2 SYDVKM. The CDR3 is CAGLSGNTIYF. The CDR3 region has the DNA TGTGCCGGCCTCTCTGGAAACACCATATATTTT. Using reference TRBV28 and TRBJ1-3 for the parts outside the CDR3, the full variable domain is DVKVTQSSRYLVKRTGEKVFLECVQDMDHENMFWYRQDPGLGLRLIYFSYDVKMKEKGDIPEGYSVSREKKERFSLILESASTNQTSMYLCAGLSGNTIYFGEGSWLTVV.

CDR3 coding DNA: TGCGCCAGCAGCCAAGCCCTGCTAGCGGGAGACCGGGTGGATACGCAGTATTTT. This encodes CASSQALLAGDRVDTQYF. This chain links TRBV4-3 with TRBJ2-3; 10 nucleotides match TRBD2. With 1 base clipped from V and 6 bases from J, the junction kept 13 bases outside the gene matches. The V gene's germline CDR1 is LGHNA and CDR2 YSLEER. The CDR3 spans 18 residues.